The 23 T cell receptor beta chains below all came from one sample that was sequenced in a study of immunodeficiency. The repertoire was sequenced with immunoSEQ multiplex PCR; TCRdb's copy has only in-frame clones and lacks some. Of 1,400 to 1,500 clones in the sample, about 94% were seen once. Sequencing was done on a sample of CD8+ T cells from blood. The origin of the receptors is a human donor in good health.

The chain employs TRBV27 and TRBJ2-2, with a tentative D call TRBD1 (7 bases). The CDR3 totals 17 residues. V dropped 3 bases and J dropped 4 bases, with 18 bases sitting between them. The V gene's germline CDR1 is MNHEY and CDR2 SMNVEV (reference sequence). CDR3 sequence: CASSLVAQGRGTGELFF. CDR3 in DNA: TGTGCCAGCAGTTTGGTGGCACAGGGGCGGGGCACCGGGGAGCTGTTTTTT.

In this sample, this clone turned up once. V is TRBV18 and J is TRBJ2-5; 7 positions match TRBD1. Germline trimming cut 5 bases from V and 6 bases from J; bases unmatched to any gene: 15. This CDR3 region has 16 residues. Germline loops: CDR1 KGHSH, CDR2 LQKENI. CDR3 DNA: TGTGCCAGCTCATACCAATGGACAGGCCTCGTGCAGACCCAGTACTTC. Residues: CASSYQWTGLVQTQYF. The full variable domain, in which reference TRBV18 and TRBJ2-5 provide the parts outside the CDR3, is NAGVMQNPRHLVRRRGQEARLRCSPMKGHSHVYWYRQLPEEGLKFMVYLQKENIIDESGMPKERFSAEFPKEGPSILRIQQVVRGDSAAYFCASSYQWTGLVQTQYFGPGTRLLVL.

The chain joins TRBV6-5 to TRBJ2-7; D not certain. With 8 bases removed from V and 2 bases from J, the gap between germline ends came to 19 bases. In germline, CDR1 is MNHEY, CDR2 SVGAGI. The CDR3 covers 15 residues. The CDR3 nucleotides read TGTGCCAGCTCGGATCCGCGTAGGAACGCCTACGAGCAGTACTTC. It codes for CASSDPRRNAYEQYF.

The chain couples TRBV11-3 to TRBJ1-4; 9 nucleotides align to TRBD1. CDR3 size: 17 residues. Losses at the gene ends were 2 bases for V and 5 bases for J; bases not matched to a gene: 9. Germline V gives CDR1 SGHNT, CDR2 YENEEA. In DNA, the CDR3 is TGTGCCAGCAGCTTACCCTCGCCGGGACAGGGAAATGAAAAACTGTTTTTT. It specifies CASSLPSPGQGNEKLFF.

The CDR3 DNA sequence: TGTGCCAGCAAACCGGGACACTCTAATGAAAAACTGTTTTTT. Translated: CASKPGHSNEKLFF. The chain employs TRBV2 and TRBJ1-4, with a tentative D call TRBD1 (6 bases). V shed 7 bases and J shed 3 bases, with 12 bases lying between them. This CDR3 is built from 14 residues. Germline assignment: CDR1 SNHLY and CDR2 FYNNEI.

The chain recombines TRBV6-5 with TRBJ2-3; 8 bases line up with TRBD2. Germline assignment: CDR1 MNHEY and CDR2 SVGAGI. The CDR3 is 14 amino acids. Trimming removed 5 bases from V and 6 bases from J; junction bases left unmatched: 7. The CDR3 DNA is TGTGCCAGCAGTAACGGGGGGGCCGCCGATACGCAGTATTTT. Amino acid sequence: CASSNGGAADTQYF.

This chain joins TRBV29-1 and TRBJ2-2; a possible D gene is TRBD1 (6 bases). The CDR3 is 15 residues long. V was pared by 5 bases and J by 5 bases, with 18 bases between. From germline, CDR1 is SQVTM and CDR2 ANQGSEA. CDR3 region: CSVPRGGKRTGELFF. CDR3 DNA sequence: TGCAGCGTTCCAAGAGGGGGTAAACGAACCGGGGAGCTGTTTTTT.

A single count supports this clone. V and J are TRBV7-8 and TRBJ1-5; D gene ambiguous. The germline V and J ends were trimmed by 4 bases and 6 bases, with 10 bases remaining between them. Germline-derived CDR1 and CDR2 are SGHVS and FQNEAQ. CDR3 length equals 13 residues. The CDR3 sequence: CASSSVAGQPQHF. Here the CDR3 DNA reads TGTGCCAGCAGCTCGGTGGCGGGTCAGCCCCAGCATTTT.

This chain uses TRBV6-2 or TRBV6-3 with TRBJ2-1; D not resolved. Trimming stripped 3 bases from V and 6 bases from J, with 3 bases between. Germline lookup yields CDR1 MNHEY and CDR2 SVGEGT. The CDR3 is 11 residues long. The CDR3 spells CASSYSNEQFF. The CDR3 bases are TGTGCCAGCAGTTATAGCAATGAGCAGTTCTTC.

The chain employs TRBV9 and TRBJ2-1, with D maybe TRBD1 (6 bases). Germline CDR1 is SGDLS and CDR2 is YYNGEE. The V end was cut by 0 bases, the J end by 2 bases, with 12 bases between. The CDR3 is 16 amino acids. CDR3 DNA sequence: TGTGCCAGCAGCGTAGTCTCTGGGGGCCCCTACAATGAGCAGTTCTTC. Translating gives CASSVVSGGPYNEQFF. Drawing the rest from reference TRBV9 and TRBJ2-1, the complete variable domain is DSGVTQTPKHLITATGQRVTLRCSPRSGDLSVYWYQQSLDQGLQFLIQYYNGEERAKGNILERFSAQQFPDLHSELNLSSLELGDSALYFCASSVVSGGPYNEQFFGPGTRLTVL.

A word on this clone: The junction and the germline gene differ at one end; a read error may be behind it. The chain has TRBV3-1 (or the pseudogene TRBV3-2) and TRBJ2-2, with 7 positions matching TRBD2. Germline V gene sequence: CDR1 LGHDT, CDR2 YNNKEL (reference sequence). The CDR3 has 17 amino acids. CDR3 region: CASSQDKTSLWSGELFF. CDR3 nucleotide sequence: TGTGCCAGCAGTCAAGATAAGACTAGCCTTTGGTCCGGGGAGCTGTTTTTT.

V is TRBV2 and J is TRBJ2-3; D is possibly TRBD1 (6 bases). This CDR3 has 14 amino acids. V was clipped by 5 bases and J by 5 bases, with 14 bases between them. CDR1 is SNHLY and CDR2 is FYNNEI in the germline V gene. As DNA, the CDR3 is TGTGCCAGCAGTACAGGGTTTTTGGTAGATACGCAGTATTTT. Encoded protein: CASSTGFLVDTQYF.

J is TRBJ2-3 and V is TRBV5-5, with D perhaps TRBD2 (5 bases). In germline, CDR1 is SGHKS, CDR2 YYEKEE (reference sequence). V shed 0 bases and J shed 0 bases, with 8 bases lying between them. This CDR3 comprises 15 residues. The CDR3 DNA follows: TGTGCCAGCAGCTTGGGACTATCTAGCACAGATACGCAGTATTTT. Translating gives CASSLGLSSTDTQYF.

The rearrangement joins TRBV5-1 to TRBJ1-4; 8 bases are shared with TRBD1. Trimming took 0 bases from V and 0 from J; bases not matched to a gene: 4. The CDR3 covers 17 residues. Germline CDR1 SGHRS, CDR2 YFSETQ. CDR3 sequence: CASSLAGTGATNEKLFF. Written as DNA, the CDR3 is TGCGCCAGCAGCTTGGCCGGGACAGGCGCAACTAATGAAAAACTGTTTTTT.

The chain carries TRBV4-1 and TRBJ2-1; no clear D. Trimming removed 0 bases from V and 8 bases from J, with 8 bases in between. This CDR3 contains 13 residues. Germline-derived CDR1 and CDR2 are MGHRA and YSYEKL. CDR3 in amino acids: CASSQENWYEQFF. CDR3 in DNA: TGCGCCAGCAGCCAAGAGAATTGGTATGAGCAGTTCTTC.

The V and J genes are TRBV7-9 and TRBJ1-2; D uncertain. Trimming pared 0 bases from V and 6 bases from J, leaving 8 bases between. The germline V gene encodes CDR1 SEHNR and CDR2 FQNEAQ (reference sequence). The CDR3 runs 13 residues. CDR3 DNA sequence: TGTGCCAGCAGCTTAGCTGGGGTTCATGGCTACACCTTC. This gives the protein CASSLAGVHGYTF.

In DNA form, the CDR3 reads TGTGCCAGCAGCCAGGGGGCGGTAGCGGGGGGGCTGTACCAAGAGACCCAGTACTTC. Protein product: CASSQGAVAGGLYQETQYF. The genes are TRBV2 and TRBJ2-5, with TRBD2 identical over 11 bases. After removal of 6 bases from V and 0 bases from J, the junction contained 15 bases not matched to a gene. Germline V gene lookup returns CDR1 SNHLY and CDR2 FYNNEI. This CDR3 has 19 residues.

The gene calls are TRBV5-8 and TRBJ2-1, with D possibly called TRBD1 or TRBD2 (5 bases each). The length of the CDR3 is 13 residues. The germline V gene encodes CDR1 SGHTS and CDR2 YDEGEE. With 5 bases removed from V and 8 bases from J, the gap between germline ends came to 14 bases. The CDR3 sequence is CASSSVQGDEQFF. The CDR3 bases are TGTGCCAGCAGTTCGGTTCAGGGAGATGAGCAGTTCTTC.

This clone showed up just once. This chain links TRBV3-1 (or the pseudogene TRBV3-2) with TRBJ2-2; D possibly matches TRBD1 or TRBD2 (5 bases each). The germline V gene encodes CDR1 LGHDT and CDR2 YNNKEL (reference sequence). The CDR3 is made up of 14 amino acids. The V gene lost 6 bases and the J gene lost 3 bases, with 11 bases spanning the gap. In nucleotides, the CDR3 is TGTGCCAGCAGACCCGGGGCCTACACCGGGGAGCTGTTTTTT. Its translation is CASRPGAYTGELFF.

This chain connects TRBV19 to TRBJ2-7; D might be TRBD1 (5 bases). V was trimmed by 3 bases and J by 2 bases, leaving 11 bases between them. Germline V gene sequence: CDR1 LNHDA, CDR2 SQIVND (reference sequence). The CDR3 has 14 amino acids. The CDR3: CASSIAQGAYEQYF. The CDR3 DNA sequence: TGTGCCAGTAGTATTGCGCAAGGGGCCTACGAGCAGTACTTC.

The genes are TRBV16 and TRBJ2-1; the match to TRBD2 covers 9 bases. The germline gives CDR1 KGHSY, CDR2 FQNENV. The ends lost 0 bases at V and 0 bases at J; junction bases unmatched: 3. The CDR3 has 17 amino acids. The CDR3 reads CASSQSRGGSSYNEQFF. CDR3 DNA: TGTGCCAGCAGCCAATCGCGGGGGGGCAGCTCCTACAATGAGCAGTTCTTC.

V is TRBV2 and J is TRBJ2-1, with 7 nucleotides matching TRBD2. Germline V gene data show CDR1 as SNHLY and CDR2 as FYNNEI. The V and J ends lost 9 bases and 2 bases, in that order; junction bases with no gene match: 10. CDR3 length: 15 residues. The chain's CDR3 is CASPWASGTYNEQFF. As DNA, the CDR3 is TGTGCCAGTCCCTGGGCTAGCGGAACCTACAATGAGCAGTTCTTC.

CDR3 sequence: CASSLGGMRMNTEAFF. The CDR3, as DNA: TGTGCCAGCAGTTTGGGGGGTATGAGGATGAACACTGAAGCTTTCTTT. The chain joins TRBV27 to TRBJ1-1; tentatively, D is TRBD1 (5 bases). With 3 bases removed from V and 0 bases from J, the gap between germline ends came to 14 bases. CDR3 length: 16 residues. Germline CDR1 and CDR2: MNHEY and SMNVEV (reference sequence).